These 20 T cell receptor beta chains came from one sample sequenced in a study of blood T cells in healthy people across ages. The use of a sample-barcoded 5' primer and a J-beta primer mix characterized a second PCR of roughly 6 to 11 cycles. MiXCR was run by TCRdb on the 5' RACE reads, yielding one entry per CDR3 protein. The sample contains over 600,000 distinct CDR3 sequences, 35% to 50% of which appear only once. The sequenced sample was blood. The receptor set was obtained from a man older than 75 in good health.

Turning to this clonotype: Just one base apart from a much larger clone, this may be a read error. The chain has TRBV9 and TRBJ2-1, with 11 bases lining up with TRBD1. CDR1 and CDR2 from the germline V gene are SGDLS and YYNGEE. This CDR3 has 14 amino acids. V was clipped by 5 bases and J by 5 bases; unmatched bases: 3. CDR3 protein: CASRPGQGDNEQFF. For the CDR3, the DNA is TGTGCCAGCAGGCCGGGACAGGGGGACAATGAGCAGTTCTTC.

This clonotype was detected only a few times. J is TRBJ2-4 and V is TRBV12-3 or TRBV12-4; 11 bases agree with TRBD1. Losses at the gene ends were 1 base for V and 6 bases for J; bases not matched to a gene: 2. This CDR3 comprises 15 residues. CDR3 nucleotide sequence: TGTGCCAGCAGTTTAGGGGGGACAGGGGGAAACATTCAGTACTTC. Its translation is CASSLGGTGGNIQYF.

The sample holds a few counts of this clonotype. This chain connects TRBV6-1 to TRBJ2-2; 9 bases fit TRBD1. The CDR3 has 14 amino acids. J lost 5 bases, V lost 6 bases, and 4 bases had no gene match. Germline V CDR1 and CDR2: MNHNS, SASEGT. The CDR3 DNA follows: TGTGCCAGCAGAAGACAGGGGGGGACCGGGGAGCTGTTTTTT. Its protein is CASRRQGGTGELFF.

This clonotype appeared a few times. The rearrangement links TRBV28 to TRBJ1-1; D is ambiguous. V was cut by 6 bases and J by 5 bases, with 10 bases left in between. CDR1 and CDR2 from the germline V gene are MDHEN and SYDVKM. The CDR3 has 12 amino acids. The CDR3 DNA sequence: TGTGCCAGCAGACAGACCCTAACTGAAGCTTTCTTT. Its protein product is CASRQTLTEAFF.

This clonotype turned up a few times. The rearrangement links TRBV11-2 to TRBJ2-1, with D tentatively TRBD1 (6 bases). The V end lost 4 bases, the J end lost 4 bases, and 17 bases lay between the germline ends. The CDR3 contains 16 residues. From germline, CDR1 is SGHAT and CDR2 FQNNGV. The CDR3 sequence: CASSSWARGKYNEQFF. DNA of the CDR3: TGTGCCAGCAGCTCTTGGGCCAGGGGCAAATACAATGAGCAGTTCTTC.

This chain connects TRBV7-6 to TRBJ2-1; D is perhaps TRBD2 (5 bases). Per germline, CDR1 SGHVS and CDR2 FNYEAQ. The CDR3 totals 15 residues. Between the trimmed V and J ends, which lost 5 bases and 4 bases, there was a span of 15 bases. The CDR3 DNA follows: TGTGCCAGCAGCATATCCGGGATGCAATACAATGAGCAGTTCTTC. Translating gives CASSISGMQYNEQFF.

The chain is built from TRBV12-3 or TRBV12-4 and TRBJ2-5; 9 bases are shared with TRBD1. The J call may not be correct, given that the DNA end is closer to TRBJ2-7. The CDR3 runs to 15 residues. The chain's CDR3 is CASSLMTGQGYEQYF. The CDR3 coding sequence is TGTGCCAGCAGTTTAATGACGGGACAGGGCTACGAGCAGTACTTC.

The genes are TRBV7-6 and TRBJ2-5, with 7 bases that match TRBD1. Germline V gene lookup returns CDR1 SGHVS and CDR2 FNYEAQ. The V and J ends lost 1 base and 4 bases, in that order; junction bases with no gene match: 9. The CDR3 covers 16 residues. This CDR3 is CASSLVGRQGRETQYF. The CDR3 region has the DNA TGTGCCAGCAGCTTAGTTGGACGACAGGGCCGAGAGACCCAGTACTTC.

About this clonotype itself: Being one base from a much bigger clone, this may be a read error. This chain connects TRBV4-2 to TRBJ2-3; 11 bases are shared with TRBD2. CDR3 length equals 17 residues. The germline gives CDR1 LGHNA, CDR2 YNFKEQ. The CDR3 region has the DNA TGTGCCAGCAGCCCCCAACTAGCGGGAGATTACACAGATACGCCGTATTTT. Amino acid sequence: CASSPQLAGDYTDTPYF.

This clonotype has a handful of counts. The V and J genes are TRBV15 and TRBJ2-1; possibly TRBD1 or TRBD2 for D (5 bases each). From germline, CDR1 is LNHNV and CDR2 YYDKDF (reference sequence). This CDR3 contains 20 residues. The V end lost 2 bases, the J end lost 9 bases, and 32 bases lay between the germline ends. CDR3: CATSRFASVIRGARTSEQFF. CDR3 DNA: TGTGCCACCAGCAGATTCGCATCGGTCATTCGAGGGGCACGTACGAGTGAGCAGTTCTTC.

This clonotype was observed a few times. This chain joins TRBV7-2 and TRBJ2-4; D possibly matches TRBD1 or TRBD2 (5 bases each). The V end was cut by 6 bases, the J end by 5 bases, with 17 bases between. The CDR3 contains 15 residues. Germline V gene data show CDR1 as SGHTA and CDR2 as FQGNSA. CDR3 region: CASSFPPGRENIQYF. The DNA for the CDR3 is TGTGCCAGCAGTTTCCCTCCGGGACGGGAAAACATTCAGTACTTC.

CDR3 in amino acids: CASSPYGGGTDTQYF. The CDR3 nucleotides read TGTGCCAGCAGTCCCTACGGGGGGGGCACAGATACGCAGTATTTT. The V and J genes are TRBV28 and TRBJ2-3, with 8 bases aligning to TRBD2. Germline CDR1 and CDR2: MDHEN and SYDVKM. CDR3 size: 15 residues. Trimming removed 5 bases from V and 1 base from J; junction bases left unmatched: 5.

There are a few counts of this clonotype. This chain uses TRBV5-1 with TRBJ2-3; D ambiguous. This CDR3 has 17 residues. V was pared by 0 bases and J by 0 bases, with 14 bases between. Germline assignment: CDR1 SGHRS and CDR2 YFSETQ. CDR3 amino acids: CASSLGGLDASTDTQYF. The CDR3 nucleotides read TGCGCCAGCAGCTTGGGTGGTCTAGACGCCAGCACAGATACGCAGTATTTT.

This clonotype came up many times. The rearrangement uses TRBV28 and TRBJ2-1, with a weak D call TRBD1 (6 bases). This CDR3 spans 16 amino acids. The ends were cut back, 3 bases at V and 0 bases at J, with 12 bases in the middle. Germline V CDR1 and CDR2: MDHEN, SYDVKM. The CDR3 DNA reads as TGTGCCAGCAGTTTGTTGGGACAAAGCTCCTACAATGAGCAGTTCTTC. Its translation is CASSLLGQSSYNEQFF.

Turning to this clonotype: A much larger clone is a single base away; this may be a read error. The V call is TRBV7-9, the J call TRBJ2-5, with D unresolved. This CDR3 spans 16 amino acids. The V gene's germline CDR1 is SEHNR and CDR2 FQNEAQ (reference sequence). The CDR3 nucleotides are TGTGCCAGCAGCCCAACCCCCGACCCGTACCAAGGGACCCAGTACTTC. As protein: CASSPTPDPYQGTQYF.

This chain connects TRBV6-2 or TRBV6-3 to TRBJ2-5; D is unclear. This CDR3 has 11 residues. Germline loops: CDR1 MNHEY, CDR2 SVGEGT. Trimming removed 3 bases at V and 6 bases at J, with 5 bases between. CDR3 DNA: TGTGCCAGCAGTTATCAGCAGACCCAGTACTTC. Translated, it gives CASSYQQTQYF.

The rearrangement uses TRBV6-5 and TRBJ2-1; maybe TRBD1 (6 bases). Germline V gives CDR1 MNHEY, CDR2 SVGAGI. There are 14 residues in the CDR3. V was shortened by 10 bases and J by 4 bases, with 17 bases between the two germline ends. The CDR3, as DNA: TGTGCCACAGGACCCGAGGACAGTTACAATGAGCAGTTCTTC. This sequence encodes CATGPEDSYNEQFF.

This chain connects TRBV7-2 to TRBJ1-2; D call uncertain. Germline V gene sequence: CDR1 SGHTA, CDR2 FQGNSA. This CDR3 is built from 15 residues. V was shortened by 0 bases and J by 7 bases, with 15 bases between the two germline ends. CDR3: CASSLASAGLGGYTF. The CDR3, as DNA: TGTGCCAGCAGCTTAGCGAGTGCGGGCCTGGGTGGCTACACCTTC.

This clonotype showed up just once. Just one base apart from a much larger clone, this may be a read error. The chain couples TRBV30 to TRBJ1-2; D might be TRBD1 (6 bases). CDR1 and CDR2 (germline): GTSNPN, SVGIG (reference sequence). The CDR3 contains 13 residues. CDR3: CARSVQGIGGYTF. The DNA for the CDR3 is TGTGCCCGGAGTGTACAGGGAATTGGTGGCTACACCTTC.

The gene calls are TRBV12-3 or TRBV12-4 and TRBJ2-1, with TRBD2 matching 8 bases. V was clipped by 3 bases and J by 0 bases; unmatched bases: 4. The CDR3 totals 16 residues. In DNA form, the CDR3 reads TGTGCCAGCAGTTTCGGGGGGGGGAGCTCCTACAATGAGCAGTTCTTC. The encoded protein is CASSFGGGSSYNEQFF.